The 6 T cell receptor beta chains below all came from one sample that was sequenced in a study of patients and donors after allogeneic stem cell transplantation. TCRdb reprocessed the RT-PCR reads via MiXCR and lists one record per CDR3 protein. The sample consists of some 150,000 distinct CDR3 sequences, 37% of them appearing once. The material sequenced was blood, either unsorted or a sorted T cell fraction (not recorded which). These receptors all stem from a human donor who was either an allogeneic HSCT recipient or a stem cell or donor lymphocyte infusion donor (not recorded which). It is not recorded whose cells these are; they may come from a transplant donor.

This chain joins TRBV20-1 and TRBJ1-5; D ambiguous. V was clipped by 8 bases and J by 3 bases, with 14 bases between them. CDR3 length equals 13 residues. CDR1 is DFQATT and CDR2 is SNEGSKA in the germline V gene (reference sequence). CDR3 loop: CSIGRLDNQPQHF. As DNA, the CDR3 is TGCAGTATTGGACGGCTTGACAATCAGCCCCAGCATTTT.

This clonotype was found a few times. The gene calls are TRBV15 and TRBJ1-1, with a possible D match to TRBD1 (6 bases). Trimming took 4 bases from V and 0 from J, leaving 12 bases between them. CDR3 length: 15 residues. The germline CDR1 and CDR2 sequences are LNHNV and YYDKDF (reference sequence). Written as DNA, the CDR3 is TGTGCCACCAGCAAAGGGGGAAAGTTGAACACTGAAGCTTTCTTT. Translating gives CATSKGGKLNTEAFF.

The chain uses TRBV2 and TRBJ2-7, with D hard to call. Per germline, CDR1 SNHLY and CDR2 FYNNEI. Trimming pared 4 bases from V and 3 bases from J, leaving 7 bases between. CDR3 length: 12 amino acids. The CDR3 DNA follows: TGTGCCAGCAGTGTGGCAGGCTACGAGCAGTACGTC. Translating gives CASSVAGYEQYV.

The rearrangement uses TRBV27 and TRBJ2-1; TRBD1 matches 8 bases. The CDR3 covers 18 residues. V was pared by 8 bases and J by 0 bases, with 15 bases of the junction left unmatched. Germline V lookup: CDR1 MNHEY, CDR2 SMNVEV (reference sequence). The CDR3 reads CASPKVYRGSSSYNEQFF. CDR3 DNA: TGTGCCAGCCCTAAAGTTTACAGGGGGAGTAGCTCCTACAATGAGCAGTTCTTC.

The chain combines TRBV7-9 with TRBJ2-4; D might be TRBD2 (6 bases). This CDR3 contains 17 residues. V lost 2 bases, J lost 6 bases, and 20 bases lay in between. Germline V CDR1 and CDR2: SEHNR, FQNEAQ (reference sequence). CDR3 coding DNA: TGTGCCAGCAGCTTATCACTATCTAGCGCCGGTGCAAACATTCAGTACTTC. It encodes CASSLSLSSAGANIQYF.

This clonotype has more than one count but fewer than ten. The V gene is TRBV15, the J gene TRBJ1-1; D gene unclear. Between the trimmed V and J ends, which lost 5 bases and 1 base, there was a span of 5 bases. Germline assignment: CDR1 LNHNV and CDR2 YYDKDF (reference sequence). The CDR3 runs 12 residues. In DNA form, the CDR3 reads TGTGCCACCAGCGCTCGGAACACTGAAGCTTTCTTT. Protein: CATSARNTEAFF.